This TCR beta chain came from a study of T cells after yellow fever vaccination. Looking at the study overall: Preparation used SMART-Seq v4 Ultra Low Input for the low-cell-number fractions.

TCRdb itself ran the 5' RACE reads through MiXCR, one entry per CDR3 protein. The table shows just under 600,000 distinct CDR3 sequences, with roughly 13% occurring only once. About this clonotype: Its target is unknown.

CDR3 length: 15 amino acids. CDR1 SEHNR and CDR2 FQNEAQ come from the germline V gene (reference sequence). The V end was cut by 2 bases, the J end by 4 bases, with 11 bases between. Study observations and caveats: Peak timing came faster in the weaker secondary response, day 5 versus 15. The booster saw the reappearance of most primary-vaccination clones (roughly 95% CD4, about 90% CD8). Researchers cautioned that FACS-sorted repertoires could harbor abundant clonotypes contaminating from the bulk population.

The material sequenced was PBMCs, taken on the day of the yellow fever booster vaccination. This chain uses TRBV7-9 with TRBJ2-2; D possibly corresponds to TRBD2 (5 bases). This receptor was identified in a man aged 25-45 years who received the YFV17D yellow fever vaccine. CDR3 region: CASSLLVAGTGELFF. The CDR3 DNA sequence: TGTGCCAGCAGCTTACTAGTCGCGGGCACCGGGGAGCTGTTTTTT.